Each of the 30 T cell receptor beta chains below was sequenced from the same sample in a study of low-dose radiotherapy and immunotherapy resistance in tumors (dated by TCRdb to between 2021 and 2024). First-strand cDNA was synthesized with Superscript III and a set of TRAV- and TRBV-specific primers, covering both TCRalpha and TCRbeta chains. A roughly 20-cycle PCR with Phusion amplified the TCRs, pairing a constant-region primer with the adapter that was attached to the V primers. TCRdb reprocessing: public reads trimmed at Q25 with fastp, clones called with MiXCR, in-frame beta chains kept. Under each unique CDR3 protein, matching rows form one entry showing the most common genes and DNA. This sample comprises some 7,100 distinct CDR3 sequences, around 50% of them detected only once. The ten largest clones capture about 13% of the sample. These receptors were obtained from a human donor with advanced metastatic prostate, ovarian, gallbladder or colorectal cancer (not recorded which). This table probably holds off-target reads from a library built for another chain.

This rearrangement joins TRBV6-8 to TRBJ2-1; D might be TRBD2 (5 bases). V dropped 5 bases and J dropped 4 bases, with 9 bases sitting between them. Looked up from germline, CDR1 is MNHGY and CDR2 is SAAAGT. The CDR3 sequence is 13 residues long. The CDR3, as DNA: TGTGCCAGCAGTGAGAGAGGGTACAATGAGCAGTTCTTC. This codes for CASSERGYNEQFF.

This sequence joins TRBV4-2 and TRBJ1-2; no clear D. The CDR3 spans 11 residues. Trimming cost V 2 bases and J 8 bases, with 6 bases left between them. Germline CDR1 and CDR2: LGHNA and YNFKEQ. CDR3 nucleotides: TGTGCCAGCAGCCAAAGTAGAGGCTACACCTTC. Translation gives CASSQSRGYTF.

CDR3: CSVDRTGGDSYNEQFF. The CDR3 DNA is TGCAGCGTTGACCGGACGGGCGGTGATTCCTACAATGAGCAGTTCTTC. The V call is TRBV29-1, the J call TRBJ2-1, with D uncertain. The CDR3 is 16 residues long. V dropped 3 bases and J dropped 1 base, with 16 bases sitting between them. Germline V gives CDR1 SQVTM, CDR2 ANQGSEA.

The rearrangement links TRBV7-6 to TRBJ2-1, with TRBD2 as a possible D gene (5 bases). CDR1 SGHVS and CDR2 FNYEAQ come from the germline V gene. The length of the CDR3 is 14 residues. V was trimmed by 0 bases and J by 9 bases, leaving 12 bases between them. In nucleotides, the CDR3 is TGTGCCAGCAGCTTAGCTCCAATGGGGAGTGAGCAGTTCTTC. Translated, it gives CASSLAPMGSEQFF.

V is TRBV29-1 and J is TRBJ2-7, with D possibly matching TRBD2 (5 bases). The CDR3 loop spans 13 amino acids. Germline V gene sequence: CDR1 SQVTM, CDR2 ANQGSEA. The V end lost 6 bases, the J end lost 5 bases, and 17 bases lay between the germline ends. The CDR3 nucleotides read TGCAGCGTCCGGGGTACAGTTATGAACGAGCAGTACTTC. The encoded protein is CSVRGTVMNEQYF.

This chain connects TRBV23-1 to TRBJ2-2; the D gene is possibly TRBD1 (5 bases). TRBV23-1 is marked as an open reading frame, function uncertain. This CDR3 comprises 17 residues. Trimming stripped 1 base from V and 1 base from J, with 13 bases between. The CDR3 nucleotides are TGCGCCAGCAGTCAATTGGCCGTCACAGGGAACACCGGGGAGCTGTTTTTT. Its translation is CASSQLAVTGNTGELFF.

This clonotype has just a few counts. J is TRBJ2-5 and V is TRBV4-1, with D tentatively TRBD2 (5 bases). Germline V gives CDR1 MGHRA, CDR2 YSYEKL. V lost 1 base to trimming and J lost 5 bases, with 8 bases between them. The CDR3 totals 13 residues. CDR3 nucleotides: TGCGCCAGCAGCCAAGTGAGGGCGGAGACCCAGTACTTC. Protein sequence: CASSQVRAETQYF.

The rearrangement uses TRBV5-1 and TRBJ2-1; 11 nucleotides align to TRBD2. Germline CDR1 is SGHRS and CDR2 is YFSETQ. After removal of 4 bases from V and 0 bases from J, the junction contained 12 bases not matched to a gene. The CDR3 totals 19 residues. The CDR3, as DNA: TGCGCCAGCAGCCTGGCTAGCGGGGGGCACTACAGCTCCTACAATGAGCAGTTCTTC. This sequence encodes CASSLASGGHYSSYNEQFF.

The CDR3 DNA reads TGTGCCAGCAGCCCCGGGACTAGCGGTTTCTTCGAGCAGTACTTC. It specifies CASSPGTSGFFEQYF. The chain employs TRBV6-8 and TRBJ2-7; 11 positions agree with TRBD2. With V trimmed by 6 bases and J by 6 bases, 10 bases remained unmatched. The CDR3 spans 15 residues. Germline assignment: CDR1 MNHGY and CDR2 SAAAGT.

The V gene is TRBV14, the J gene TRBJ1-5, with TRBD1 matching 8 bases. Losses at the gene ends were 5 bases for V and 2 bases for J; bases not matched to a gene: 11. The CDR3 extends over 17 amino acids. The germline gives CDR1 SGHDN, CDR2 FVKESK. The CDR3 here is CASSESPTGEGNQPQHF. The CDR3 DNA follows: TGTGCCAGCAGCGAAAGCCCGACAGGGGAGGGCAATCAGCCCCAGCATTTT.

The chain links TRBV19 to TRBJ2-7; 10 bases agree with TRBD1. Per the germline V gene, CDR1 is LNHDA and CDR2 is SQIVND (reference sequence). V lost 5 bases, J lost 4 bases, and 11 bases stayed unmatched. This CDR3 contains 16 residues. The CDR3 is CASSPQGRDRGYEQYF. In nucleotides, the CDR3 is TGTGCCAGTAGTCCGCAAGGCCGGGACAGGGGTTACGAGCAGTACTTC.

The CDR3 is CASSWRGSSGPYNEQFF. CDR3 DNA sequence: TGTGCCAGCAGCTGGCGAGGTAGTAGCGGACCCTACAATGAGCAGTTCTTC. The chain combines TRBV5-8 with TRBJ2-1; D possibly corresponds to TRBD2 (6 bases). The V end was cut by 3 bases, the J end by 2 bases, with 18 bases between. CDR3 length equals 17 residues. Germline CDR1 reads SGHTS; CDR2 reads YDEGEE.

This clonotype was detected once. The gene calls are TRBV15 and TRBJ2-7, with no clear D. This CDR3 is built from 13 residues. The V gene's germline CDR1 is LNHNV and CDR2 YYDKDF (reference sequence). Trimming left V 5 bases short and J 4 bases short, with 12 bases between. The CDR3 loop is CATSFSESYEQYF. The CDR3 region has the DNA TGTGCCACCAGCTTCAGCGAGAGTTACGAGCAGTACTTC.

Only a few counts were recorded for this clonotype. This chain links TRBV12-3 or TRBV12-4 with TRBJ2-5; 10 bases agree with TRBD2. The CDR3 totals 14 residues. The J segment lost 4 bases and the V segment lost 4 bases, leaving 3 bases of the junction unmatched. CDR3 in amino acids: CASSSSGSGETQYF. Here the CDR3 DNA reads TGTGCCAGCAGTTCTAGCGGGAGTGGAGAGACCCAGTACTTC.

For this clonotype: One end of the junction is discordant with germline, which a read error may explain. This chain connects TRBV4-1 to TRBJ2-7; perhaps TRBD1 as D (8 bases). CDR3 length: 15 amino acids. Germline V gene data show CDR1 as MGHRA and CDR2 as YSYEKL. Here the CDR3 reads CASSQATGGAYEQYF. CDR3 DNA sequence: TGTGCCAGCAGCCAAGCCACAGGGGGGGCCTACGAGCAGTACTTC.

The rearrangement joins TRBV5-1 to TRBJ2-1; 9 bases fit TRBD1. The CDR3 totals 15 residues. With V trimmed by 4 bases and J by 10 bases, 12 bases remained unmatched. Per the germline V gene, CDR1 is SGHRS and CDR2 is YFSETQ. CDR3 sequence reads: CASSPRPGTGYEQFF. The CDR3 DNA is TGCGCCAGCAGCCCGCGTCCCGGGACAGGGTACGAGCAGTTCTTC.

This clonotype was counted once. The V and J genes are TRBV20-1 and TRBJ2-1; TRBD2 matches 7 bases. The CDR3 extends over 12 amino acids. V trimming: 3 bases; J trimming: 8 bases; junction bases outside the gene matches: 4. The germline V gene encodes CDR1 DFQATT and CDR2 SNEGSKA (reference sequence). The CDR3, as DNA: TGCAGTGCTAGCGGGAGGATCGATGAGCAGTTCTTC. Translating gives CSASGRIDEQFF.

This clonotype has only a few counts. The chain recombines TRBV18 with TRBJ1-4; 8 bases agree with TRBD1. The CDR3 is made up of 18 amino acids. CDR1 is KGHSH, CDR2 LQKENI, per germline. V shed 0 bases, J shed 0 bases, and the junction held 6 bases outside the gene matches. CDR3: CASSPPSRGRSTNEKLFF. CDR3 DNA sequence: TGTGCCAGCTCACCACCGTCCAGGGGGCGTTCAACTAATGAAAAACTGTTTTTT.

The chain couples TRBV27 to TRBJ1-1; TRBD1 matches 8 bases. The CDR3 has 15 residues. The germline V gene encodes CDR1 MNHEY and CDR2 SMNVEV (reference sequence). Trimming took 8 bases from V and 6 from J; bases not matched to a gene: 14. Here the CDR3 DNA reads TGTGCCAGCCATCCTCAGCGGGACAGGCCCGCTGAAGCTTTCTTT. It yields the protein CASHPQRDRPAEAFF.

The rearrangement joins TRBV3-1 to TRBJ1-2; no firm D call. V gave up 4 bases and J gave up 2 bases, with 8 bases separating them. The CDR3 sequence is 13 residues long. Germline CDR1 LGHDT, CDR2 YNNKEL (reference sequence). This chain's CDR3 is CASSRRQNYGYTF. The CDR3 DNA reads as TGTGCCAGCAGCCGGAGGCAGAACTATGGCTACACCTTC.

The chain links TRBV5-4 to TRBJ2-1; D may match TRBD1 or TRBD2 (6 bases each). This CDR3 spans 15 amino acids. Germline loops: CDR1 SGHNT, CDR2 YYREEE (reference sequence). V shed 3 bases and J shed 6 bases, with 16 bases lying between them. The CDR3 DNA reads as TGTGCCAGCAGCTCGGGGGCTGTGACTATCAATGAGCAGTTCTTC. This gives the protein CASSSGAVTINEQFF.

The V and J genes are TRBV7-9 and TRBJ1-2, with D uncertain. The V end was cut by 4 bases, the J end by 4 bases, with 10 bases between. This CDR3 spans 13 amino acids. The germline CDR1 and CDR2 sequences are SEHNR and FQNEAQ (reference sequence). The CDR3 DNA follows: TGTGCCAGCAGCTCGGGCAGCCCCTATGGCTACACCTTC. Residues: CASSSGSPYGYTF.

The V call is TRBV12-3 or TRBV12-4, the J call TRBJ2-7, with 7 bases that match TRBD1. V lost 2 bases and J lost 4; bases outside the gene matches: 2. The CDR3 sequence is 13 residues long. In DNA, the CDR3 is TGTGCCAGCAGTTTAAACAGGGGTTACGAGCAGTACTTC. It is translated as CASSLNRGYEQYF.

This clonotype was observed a few times. The chain employs TRBV4-2 and TRBJ2-2, with TRBD1 identical over 8 bases. The V gene end was trimmed by 1 base and the J gene end by 4 bases; junction bases not matched to a gene: 5. The V gene's germline CDR1 is LGHNA and CDR2 YNFKEQ. The CDR3 covers 16 residues. Here the CDR3 reads CASSQAGGSFTGELFF. The CDR3 DNA reads TGTGCCAGCAGCCAAGCAGGGGGCAGTTTCACCGGGGAGCTGTTTTTT.

The V gene is TRBV28, the J gene TRBJ2-7; D may be TRBD1 (5 bases). The CDR3 loop spans 12 amino acids. Germline V gives CDR1 MDHEN, CDR2 SYDVKM. The germline V and J ends were trimmed by 7 bases and 3 bases, with 10 bases remaining between them. This CDR3 is CASTRGHYEQYF. The CDR3 DNA sequence: TGTGCCAGCACCAGAGGACACTACGAGCAGTACTTC.

The V call is TRBV5-1, the J call TRBJ2-7, with D perhaps matching TRBD1 (6 bases). V lost 7 bases and J lost 2, with 19 bases in between. CDR3 length: 15 residues. Germline assignment: CDR1 SGHRS and CDR2 YFSETQ. The CDR3 sequence is CASGPGPGDTYEQYF. CDR3 DNA sequence: TGCGCCAGCGGGCCTGGGCCAGGGGATACCTACGAGCAGTACTTC.

This clonotype occurred a few times. The gene calls are TRBV20-1 and TRBJ2-5, with D unclear. Trimming cost V 3 bases and J 5 bases, with 4 bases left between them. Per the germline V gene, CDR1 is DFQATT and CDR2 is SNEGSKA (reference sequence). This CDR3 contains 10 residues. The chain's CDR3 is CSASMETQYF. The CDR3 nucleotides read TGCAGTGCTAGTATGGAGACCCAGTACTTC.

The CDR3 DNA sequence: TGTGCCAGCAGCTCACCTCCTGGCTCCAGGGGGACAGATACGCAGTATTTT. Amino acid sequence: CASSSPPGSRGTDTQYF. The V call is TRBV12-3 or TRBV12-4, the J call TRBJ2-3; 7 bases align to TRBD1. The CDR3 contains 17 residues. V lost 6 bases and J lost 3; bases outside the gene matches: 15.

This chain links TRBV6-8 with TRBJ2-1; D might be TRBD2 (6 bases). The length of the CDR3 is 14 residues. Germline CDR1 reads MNHGY; CDR2 reads SAAAGT. With 5 bases removed from V and 5 bases from J, the gap between germline ends came to 13 bases. The CDR3 nucleotides are TGTGCCAGCAGTACCGGGACTGTTAACAATGAGCAGTTCTTC. Protein product: CASSTGTVNNEQFF.

This rearrangement joins TRBV7-9 to TRBJ2-5; 8 bases line up with TRBD2. CDR1 SEHNR and CDR2 FQNEAQ come from the germline V gene (reference sequence). This CDR3 contains 15 residues. The trim removed 3 bases at V and 5 bases at J, leaving 8 bases unmatched. The CDR3 region is CASSFAGGSRETQYF. CDR3 DNA sequence: TGTGCCAGCAGCTTCGCGGGAGGAAGTCGGGAGACCCAGTACTTC.